A single sample is the source of the 8 T cell receptor beta chains below, sequenced in a study of blood T cell repertoires in COVID-19. Data came from immunoSEQ multiplex PCR; TCRdb stores just in-frame clones and leaves some out. Found here are 270,000 or so clones, 75% to 90% of them singletons; the top ten hold about 3%. Input material: peripheral blood. The receptors here all came from a woman in her 30s with active or convalescent COVID-19.

The chain is built from TRBV2 and TRBJ1-5; D gene ambiguous. With 6 bases removed from V and 4 bases from J, the gap between germline ends came to 10 bases. CDR3 length: 13 amino acids. Germline loops: CDR1 SNHLY, CDR2 FYNNEI. CDR3 sequence (DNA): TGTGCCAGCAGAGCCAACAGAAATCAGCCCCAGCATTTT. Translation: CASRANRNQPQHF.

The V gene is TRBV24-1, the J gene TRBJ1-2; 10 nucleotides align to TRBD1. J gave up 3 bases and V 3 bases, and 9 bases lay outside the gene matches. Germline-derived CDR1 and CDR2 are KGHDR and SFDVKD. The CDR3 covers 17 residues. The CDR3 protein is CATSDARRDRGDYGYTF. The CDR3 region has the DNA TGTGCCACCAGTGATGCGCGCCGGGACAGGGGAGACTATGGCTACACCTTC.

The chain recombines TRBV7-9 with TRBJ2-3; 9 nucleotides line up with TRBD1. In germline, CDR1 is SEHNR, CDR2 FQNEAQ (reference sequence). This CDR3 has 15 residues. With 5 bases clipped from V and 2 bases from J, the junction kept 5 bases outside the gene matches. CDR3 protein: CASSTRQGVTDTQYF. CDR3 sequence (DNA): TGTGCCAGCAGCACCCGACAGGGGGTCACAGATACGCAGTATTTT.

The gene calls are TRBV7-8 and TRBJ1-3; D remains unclear. The CDR3 contains 17 residues. CDR1 SGHVS and CDR2 FQNEAQ come from the germline V gene. Trimming shortened V by 6 bases and J by 0 bases, and 18 bases separated the two germline ends. In DNA form, the CDR3 reads TGTGCCAGCAGTCCCTATGGGAGCGCGAGCTCTGGAAACACCATATATTTT. Its protein product is CASSPYGSASSGNTIYF.

This chain links TRBV6-6 with TRBJ1-5; 7 bases agree with TRBD1. Germline values: CDR1 MNHNY, CDR2 SVGAGI (reference sequence). The CDR3 totals 15 residues. J gave up 2 bases and V 7 bases, and 8 bases lay outside the gene matches. CDR3 sequence (DNA): TGTGCCAGCACCCCCCCCGGGACAGGCAATCAGCCCCAGCATTTT. This encodes CASTPPGTGNQPQHF.

This chain connects TRBV15 to TRBJ1-1; possible D gene TRBD1, 5 bases. The germline CDR1 and CDR2 sequences are LNHNV and YYDKDF (reference sequence). V dropped 0 bases and J dropped 4 bases, with 15 bases sitting between them. This CDR3 spans 16 amino acids. CDR3 sequence (DNA): TGTGCCACCAGCAGAGATCTGTCAGGGTCGGGCACTGAAGCTTTCTTT. Translating gives CATSRDLSGSGTEAFF.

The chain links TRBV4-3 to TRBJ2-1; D remains unclear. The length of the CDR3 is 15 residues. V lost 0 bases and J 3 bases, leaving 9 bases between the germline ends. CDR1 and CDR2 (germline): LGHNA, YSLEER. The CDR3: CASSQDGRNYNEQFF. Written as DNA, the CDR3 is TGCGCCAGCAGCCAAGATGGCAGGAACTACAATGAGCAGTTCTTC.

In this sample, this clone turned up a few times. The chain uses TRBV21-1 and TRBJ2-7; the table's D call, TRBD2, has no DNA check behind it. TRBV21-1 corresponds to a pseudogene. This CDR3 has 12 residues. CDR3 amino acids: CASTTGSYEQYF. For the CDR3, the DNA is TGTGCCAGCACCACCGGGTCCTACGAGCAGTACTTC.